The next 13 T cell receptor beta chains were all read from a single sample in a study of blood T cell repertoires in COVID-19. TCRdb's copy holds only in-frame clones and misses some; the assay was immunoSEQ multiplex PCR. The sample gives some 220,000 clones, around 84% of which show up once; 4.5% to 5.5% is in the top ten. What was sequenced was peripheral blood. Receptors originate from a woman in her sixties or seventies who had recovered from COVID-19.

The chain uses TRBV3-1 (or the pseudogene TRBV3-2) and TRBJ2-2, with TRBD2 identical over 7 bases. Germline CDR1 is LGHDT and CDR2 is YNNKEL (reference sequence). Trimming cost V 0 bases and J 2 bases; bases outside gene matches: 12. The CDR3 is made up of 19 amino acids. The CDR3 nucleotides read TGTGCCAGCAGCCAAGATCGGGGGAGAAAGCGGGGCAACACCGGGGAGCTGTTTTTT. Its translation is CASSQDRGRKRGNTGELFF.

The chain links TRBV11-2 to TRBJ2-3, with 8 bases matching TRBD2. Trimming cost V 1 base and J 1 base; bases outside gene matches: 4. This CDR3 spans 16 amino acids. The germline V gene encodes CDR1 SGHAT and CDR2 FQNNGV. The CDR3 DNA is TGTGCCAGCAGCTTAGGGCTGCGGGGGGGCACAGATACGCAGTATTTT. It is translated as CASSLGLRGGTDTQYF.

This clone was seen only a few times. This CDR3 is CASSLGHTSSYEQYF. CDR3 DNA sequence: TGTGCCAGCAGTTTGGGACACACAAGCTCCTACGAGCAGTACTTC. The chain joins TRBV6-6 to TRBJ2-7; possibly TRBD1 for D (6 bases). Germline CDR1 MNHNY, CDR2 SVGAGI (reference sequence). Trimming took 4 bases from V and 0 from J, leaving 13 bases between them. The length of the CDR3 is 15 residues.

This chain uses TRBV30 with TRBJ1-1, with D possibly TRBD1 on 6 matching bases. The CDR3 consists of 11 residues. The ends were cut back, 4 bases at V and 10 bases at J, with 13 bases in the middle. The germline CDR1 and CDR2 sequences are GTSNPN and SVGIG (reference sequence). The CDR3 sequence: CAWTRGRAAFF. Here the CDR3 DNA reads TGTGCCTGGACTAGGGGGAGGGCAGCTTTCTTT.

The DNA for the CDR3 is TGCGCCAGCAGCTTTTCAGGGGTTTCTTCCATGAACACTGAAGCTTTCTTT. Encoded protein: CASSFSGVSSMNTEAFF. The chain has TRBV5-1 and TRBJ1-1; D is perhaps TRBD1 (6 bases). The V gene's germline CDR1 is SGHRS and CDR2 YFSETQ. This CDR3 contains 17 residues. The ends were cut back, 2 bases at V and 0 bases at J, with 17 bases in the middle. The variable domain in full, with the rest retrieved from reference TRBV5-1 and TRBJ1-1, is KAGVTQTPRYLIKTRGQQVTLSCSPISGHRSVSWYQQTPGQGLQFLFEYFSETQRNKGNFPGRFSGRQFSNSRSEMNVSTLELGDSALYLCASSFSGVSSMNTEAFFGQGTRLTVV.

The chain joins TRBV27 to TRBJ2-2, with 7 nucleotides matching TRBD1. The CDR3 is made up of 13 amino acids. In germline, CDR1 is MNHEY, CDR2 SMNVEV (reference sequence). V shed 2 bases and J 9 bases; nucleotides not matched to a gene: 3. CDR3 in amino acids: CASSLETGRELFF. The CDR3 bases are TGTGCCAGCAGTTTAGAGACAGGGAGGGAGCTGTTTTTT.

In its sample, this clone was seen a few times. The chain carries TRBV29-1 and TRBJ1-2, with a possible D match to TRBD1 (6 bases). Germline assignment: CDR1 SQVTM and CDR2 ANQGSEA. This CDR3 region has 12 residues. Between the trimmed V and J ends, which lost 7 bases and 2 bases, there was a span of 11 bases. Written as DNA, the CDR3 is TGCAGCGGCGGACAGCGAAACTATGGCTACACCTTC. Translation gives CSGGQRNYGYTF.

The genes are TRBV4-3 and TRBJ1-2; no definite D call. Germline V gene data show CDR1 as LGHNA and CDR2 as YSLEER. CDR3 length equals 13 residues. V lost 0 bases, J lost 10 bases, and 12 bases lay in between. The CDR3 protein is CASSQDLKDPYTF. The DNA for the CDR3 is TGCGCCAGCAGCCAAGATCTAAAAGATCCCTACACCTTC.

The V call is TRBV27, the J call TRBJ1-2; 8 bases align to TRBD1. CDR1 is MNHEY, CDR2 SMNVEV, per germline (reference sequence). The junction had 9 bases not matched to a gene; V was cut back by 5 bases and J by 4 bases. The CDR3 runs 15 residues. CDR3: CASSPWDRHFYGYTF. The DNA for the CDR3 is TGTGCCAGCAGTCCATGGGACAGGCATTTCTATGGCTACACCTTC.

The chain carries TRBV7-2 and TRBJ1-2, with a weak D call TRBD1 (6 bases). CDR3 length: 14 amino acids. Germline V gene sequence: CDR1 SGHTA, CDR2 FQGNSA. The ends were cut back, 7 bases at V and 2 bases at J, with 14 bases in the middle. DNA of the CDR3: TGTGCCAGCACCCAAACCCAGGGGAACTATGGCTACACCTTC. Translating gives CASTQTQGNYGYTF.

The CDR3 spells CASSPPRRRADTDTQYF. DNA for the CDR3: TGTGCCAGCTCTCCCCCCCGGCGCAGGGCCGACACAGATACGCAGTATTTT. This rearrangement joins TRBV7-2 to TRBJ2-3; possibly TRBD1 for D (5 bases). This CDR3 is built from 17 residues. CDR1 and CDR2 (germline): SGHTA, FQGNSA. With 8 bases removed from V and 2 bases from J, the gap between germline ends came to 23 bases. Combining the CDR3 with reference TRBV7-2 and TRBJ2-3 gives the whole variable domain GAGVSQSPSNKVTEKGKDVELRCDPISGHTALYWYRQSLGQGLEFLIYFQGNSAPDKSGLPSDRFSAERTGGSVSTLTIQRTQQEDSAVYLCASSPPRRRADTDTQYFGPGTRLTVL.

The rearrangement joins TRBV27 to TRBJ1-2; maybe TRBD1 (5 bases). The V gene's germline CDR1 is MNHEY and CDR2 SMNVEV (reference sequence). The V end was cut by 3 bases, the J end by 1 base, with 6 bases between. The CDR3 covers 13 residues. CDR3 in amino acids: CASSFDSNYGYTF. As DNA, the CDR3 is TGTGCCAGCAGTTTCGACAGTAACTATGGCTACACCTTC.

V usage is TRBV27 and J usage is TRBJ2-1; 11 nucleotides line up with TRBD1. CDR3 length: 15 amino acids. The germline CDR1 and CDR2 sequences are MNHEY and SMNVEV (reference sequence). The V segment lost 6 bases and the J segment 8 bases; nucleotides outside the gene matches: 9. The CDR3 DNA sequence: TGTGCCAGCAGGGATGACGGGACAGGGGGAGATGAGCAGTTCTTC. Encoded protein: CASRDDGTGGDEQFF.